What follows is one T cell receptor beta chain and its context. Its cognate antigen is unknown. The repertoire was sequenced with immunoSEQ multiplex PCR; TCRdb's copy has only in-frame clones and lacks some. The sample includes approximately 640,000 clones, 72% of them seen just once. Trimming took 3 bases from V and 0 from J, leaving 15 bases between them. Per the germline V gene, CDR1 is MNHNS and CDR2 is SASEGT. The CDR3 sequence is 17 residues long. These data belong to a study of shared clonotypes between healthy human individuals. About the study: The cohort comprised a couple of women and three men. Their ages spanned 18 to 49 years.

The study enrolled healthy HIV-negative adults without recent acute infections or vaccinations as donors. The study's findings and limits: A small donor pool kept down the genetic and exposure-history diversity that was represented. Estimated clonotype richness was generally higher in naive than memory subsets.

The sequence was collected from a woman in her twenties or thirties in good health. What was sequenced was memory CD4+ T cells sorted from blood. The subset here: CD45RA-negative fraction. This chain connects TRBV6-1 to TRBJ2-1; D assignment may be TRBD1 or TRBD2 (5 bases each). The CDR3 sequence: CASSDKGASPSYNEQFF. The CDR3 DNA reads TGTGCCAGCAGTGACAAAGGGGCTAGCCCCTCCTACAATGAGCAGTTCTTC.